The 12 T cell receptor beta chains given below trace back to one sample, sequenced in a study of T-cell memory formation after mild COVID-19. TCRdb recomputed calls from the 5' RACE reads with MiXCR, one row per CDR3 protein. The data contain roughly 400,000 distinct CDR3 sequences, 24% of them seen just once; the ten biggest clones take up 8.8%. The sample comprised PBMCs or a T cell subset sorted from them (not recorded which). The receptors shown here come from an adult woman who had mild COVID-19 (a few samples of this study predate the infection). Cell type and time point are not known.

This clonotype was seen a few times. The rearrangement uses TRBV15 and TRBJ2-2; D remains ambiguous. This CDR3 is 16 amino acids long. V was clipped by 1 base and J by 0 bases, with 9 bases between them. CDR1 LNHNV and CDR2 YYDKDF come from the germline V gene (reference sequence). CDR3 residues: CATSRGSISNTGELFF. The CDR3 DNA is TGTGCCACCAGCAGAGGTTCGATTTCGAACACCGGGGAGCTGTTTTTT.

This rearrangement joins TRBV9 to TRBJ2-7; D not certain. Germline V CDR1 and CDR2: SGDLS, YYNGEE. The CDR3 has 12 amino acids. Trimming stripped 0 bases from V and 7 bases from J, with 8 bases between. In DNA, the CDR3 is TGTGCCAGCAGCGTAGATTGGGGAGAGCAGTACTTC. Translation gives CASSVDWGEQYF.

The CDR3 spells CASSQGLFVLDRGNQPQHF. The CDR3 DNA sequence: TGTGCCAGCAGCCAAGGTCTGTTTGTTTTGGACAGGGGGAATCAGCCCCAGCATTTT. This chain joins TRBV3-1 and TRBJ1-5, with 10 bases fitting TRBD1. The length of the CDR3 is 19 residues. V lost 1 base and J lost 4; bases outside the gene matches: 13. Per germline, CDR1 LGHDT and CDR2 YNNKEL (reference sequence).

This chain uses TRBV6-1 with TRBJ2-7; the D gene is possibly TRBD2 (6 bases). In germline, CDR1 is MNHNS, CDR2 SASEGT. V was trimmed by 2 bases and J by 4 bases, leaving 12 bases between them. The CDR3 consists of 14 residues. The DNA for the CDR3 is TGTGCCAGCAGTGAATATATGGGACTTTACGAGCAGTACTTC. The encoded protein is CASSEYMGLYEQYF.

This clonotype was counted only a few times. The CDR3: CASGDSRNPAFF. The CDR3 DNA reads as TGTGCCAGCGGGGACAGTCGAAATCCGGCTTTCTTT. The chain is built from TRBV27 and TRBJ1-1, with 7 bases fitting TRBD1. The CDR3 runs 12 residues. J lost 11 bases, V lost 8 bases, and 11 bases had no gene match. The germline V gene has CDR1 MNHEY and CDR2 SMNVEV (reference sequence).

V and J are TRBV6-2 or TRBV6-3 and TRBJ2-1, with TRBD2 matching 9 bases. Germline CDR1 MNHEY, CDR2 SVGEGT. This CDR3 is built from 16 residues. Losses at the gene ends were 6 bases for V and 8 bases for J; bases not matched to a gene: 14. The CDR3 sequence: CASRPVPRGRADEQFF. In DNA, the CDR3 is TGTGCCAGCAGACCCGTTCCCCGCGGGAGGGCCGATGAGCAGTTCTTC.

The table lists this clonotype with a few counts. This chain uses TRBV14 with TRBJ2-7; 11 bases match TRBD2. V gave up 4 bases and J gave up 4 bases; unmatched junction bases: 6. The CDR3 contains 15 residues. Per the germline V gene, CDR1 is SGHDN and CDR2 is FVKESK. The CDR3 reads CASSPGTSGNYEQYF. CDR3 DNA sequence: TGTGCCAGCAGCCCCGGGACTAGCGGTAATTACGAGCAGTACTTC.

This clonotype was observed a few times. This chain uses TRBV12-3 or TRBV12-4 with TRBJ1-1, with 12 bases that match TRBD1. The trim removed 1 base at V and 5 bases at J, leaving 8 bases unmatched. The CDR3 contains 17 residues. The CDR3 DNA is TGTGCCAGCAGTTTAGTAGGGACAGGGGGCGCGGGGACTGAAGCTTTCTTT. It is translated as CASSLVGTGGAGTEAFF.

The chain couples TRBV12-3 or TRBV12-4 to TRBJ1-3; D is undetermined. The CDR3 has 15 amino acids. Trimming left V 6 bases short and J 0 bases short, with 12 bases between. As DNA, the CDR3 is TGTGCCAGCAGCAGTGGTGGCGTCTCTGGAAACACCATATATTTT. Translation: CASSSGGVSGNTIYF.

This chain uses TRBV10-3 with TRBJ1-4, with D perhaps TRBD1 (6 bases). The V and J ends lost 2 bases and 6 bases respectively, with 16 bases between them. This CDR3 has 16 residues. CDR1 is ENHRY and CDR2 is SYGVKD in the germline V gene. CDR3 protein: CAISEIATTGHEKLFF. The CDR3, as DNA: TGTGCCATCAGTGAGATTGCTACAACAGGGCATGAAAAACTGTTTTTT.

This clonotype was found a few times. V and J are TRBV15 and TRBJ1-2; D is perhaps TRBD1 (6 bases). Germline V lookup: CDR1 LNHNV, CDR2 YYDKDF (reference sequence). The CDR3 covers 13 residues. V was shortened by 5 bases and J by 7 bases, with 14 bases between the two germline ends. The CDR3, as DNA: TGTGCCACCAGCTCAACAGGGCTCGGTGGCTACACCTTC. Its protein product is CATSSTGLGGYTF.

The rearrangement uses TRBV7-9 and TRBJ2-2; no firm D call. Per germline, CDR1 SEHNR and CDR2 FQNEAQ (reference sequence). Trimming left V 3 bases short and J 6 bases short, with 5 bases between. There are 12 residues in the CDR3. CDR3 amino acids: CASSFHPGELFF. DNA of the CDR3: TGTGCCAGCAGCTTTCATCCCGGGGAGCTGTTTTTT.